This T cell receptor beta chain is drawn from a study of OX40 agonist ivuxolimab in advanced cancers. Findings of the study overall: CD4+ and CD8+ T cells in blood underwent clonal expansion by week 6 at 0.1 to 3.0 mg/kg. Expanded peripheral T cell antigen specificity was not determined.

Some clones are missing from TCRdb's copy, which holds only in-frame ones; the method was immunoSEQ multiplex PCR. This table holds 90,000 to 95,000 clones, approximately 89% found once. Regarding this clone: The antigen is not known.

The CDR3 is 16 residues long. The germline CDR1 and CDR2 sequences are LNHDA and SQIVND (reference sequence). V gave up 7 bases and J gave up 4 bases, with 20 bases separating them. This receptor was taken from an adult with an advanced solid tumor such as melanoma, head and neck, liver or kidney cancer. V usage is TRBV19 and J usage is TRBJ1-5; weak D call: TRBD1 (5 bases). This specimen was CD4+ or CD8+ T cells sorted from blood, taken in a trial of the OX40 agonist ivuxolimab. The CDR3 coding sequence is TGTGCCAGTAACCCCGACCGCGGGGCCGTTAATCAGCCCCAGCATTTT. Its translation is CASNPDRGAVNQPQHF.